This entry lists 2 T cell receptor beta chains sequenced from one sample in a study of control samples from healthy donors and cancer patients. Sequenced by immunoSEQ multiplex PCR; TCRdb stores in-frame clones only, minus some. The sample has 150,000 or so clones, over 85% seen once. Specimen: blood. Receptor source: a man aged 18 to 30 in good health.

In its sample, this clone was seen once. This chain links TRBV7-8 with TRBJ1-3; D ambiguous. The CDR3 contains 14 residues. CDR1 and CDR2 from the germline V gene are SGHVS and FQNEAQ. V gave up 5 bases and J gave up 2 bases, with 10 bases separating them. CDR3 residues: CASSGAGTGNTIYF. CDR3 sequence (DNA): TGTGCCAGCAGCGGCGCGGGGACTGGAAACACCATATATTTT. The full variable domain, with the rest looked up from reference TRBV7-8 and TRBJ1-3, is GAGVSQSPRYKVAKRGQDVALRCDPISGHVSLFWYQQALGQGPEFLTYFQNEAQLDKSGLPSDRFFAERPEGSVSTLKIQRTQQEDSAVYLCASSGAGTGNTIYFGEGSWLTVV.

The chain recombines TRBV7-2 with TRBJ1-5; D unresolved. Germline assignment: CDR1 SGHTA and CDR2 FQGNSA. Trimming took off 3 bases at V and 10 bases at J, with 13 bases between the two ends. The CDR3 runs to 13 residues. The CDR3 nucleotides are TGTGCCAGCAGCTTTTTCGAGACAAGCCCCCAGCATTTT. Translating it yields CASSFFETSPQHF.